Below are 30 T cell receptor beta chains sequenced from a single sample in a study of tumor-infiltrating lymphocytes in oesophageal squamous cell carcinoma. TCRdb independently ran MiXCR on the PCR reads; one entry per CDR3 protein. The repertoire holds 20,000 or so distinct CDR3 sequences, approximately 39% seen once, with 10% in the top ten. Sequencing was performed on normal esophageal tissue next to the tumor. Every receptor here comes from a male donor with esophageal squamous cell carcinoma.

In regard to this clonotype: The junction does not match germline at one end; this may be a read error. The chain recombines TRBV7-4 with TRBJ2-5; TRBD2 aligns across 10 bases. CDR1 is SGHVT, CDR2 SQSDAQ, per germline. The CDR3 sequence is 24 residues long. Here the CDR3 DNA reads TGTGCCAGCAGCCAAGCGGGACTAGCGATTCGCTTCTCGTTGGTGGTAAGTCCCCACCGGCGGGAGTTCTTC. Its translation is CASSQAGLAIRFSLVVSPHRREFF.

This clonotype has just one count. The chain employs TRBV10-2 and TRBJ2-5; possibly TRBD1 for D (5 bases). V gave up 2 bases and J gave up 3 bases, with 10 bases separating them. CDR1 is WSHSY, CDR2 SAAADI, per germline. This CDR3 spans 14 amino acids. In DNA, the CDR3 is TGCGCCAGCAGTGAGGGGGCGAGAAAAGAGACCCAGTACTTC. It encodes CASSEGARKETQYF.

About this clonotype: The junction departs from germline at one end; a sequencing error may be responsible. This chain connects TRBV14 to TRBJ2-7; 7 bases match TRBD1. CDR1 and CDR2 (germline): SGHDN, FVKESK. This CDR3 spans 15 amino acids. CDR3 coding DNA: TGTGCCAGCAGCCCCGGGGACAGCCATAATTCACCCCTCCACTTC. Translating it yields CASSPGDSHNSPLHF.

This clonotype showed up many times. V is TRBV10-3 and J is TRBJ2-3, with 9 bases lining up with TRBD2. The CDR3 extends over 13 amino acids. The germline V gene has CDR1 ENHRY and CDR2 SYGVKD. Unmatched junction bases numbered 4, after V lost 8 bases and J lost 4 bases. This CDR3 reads CAIYSGSADTQYF. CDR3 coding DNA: TGTGCCATCTATAGCGGGAGTGCAGATACGCAGTATTTT.

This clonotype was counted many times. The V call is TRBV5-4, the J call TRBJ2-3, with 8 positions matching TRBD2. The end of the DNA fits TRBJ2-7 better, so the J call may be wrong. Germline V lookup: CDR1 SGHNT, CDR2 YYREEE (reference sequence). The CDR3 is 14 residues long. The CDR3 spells CASSLGAGVGEQYF. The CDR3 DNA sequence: TGTGCCAGCAGCTTGGGAGCGGGAGTAGGGGAGCAGTACTTC.

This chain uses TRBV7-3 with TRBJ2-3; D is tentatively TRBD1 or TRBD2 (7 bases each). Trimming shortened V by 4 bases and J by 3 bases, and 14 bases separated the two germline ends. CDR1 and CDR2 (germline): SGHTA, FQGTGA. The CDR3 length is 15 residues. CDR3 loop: CASSSRGGLTDTQYF. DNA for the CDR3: TGTGCCAGCAGCTCCAGGGGGGGCTTGACAGATACGCAGTATTTT.

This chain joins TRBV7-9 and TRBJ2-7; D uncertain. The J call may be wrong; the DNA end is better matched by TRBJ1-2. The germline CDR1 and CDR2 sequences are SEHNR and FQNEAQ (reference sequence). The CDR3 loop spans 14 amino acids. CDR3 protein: CASSLATDFDGYTF. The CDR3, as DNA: TGTGCCAGCAGCTTAGCAACGGACTTTGATGGCTACACCTTC.

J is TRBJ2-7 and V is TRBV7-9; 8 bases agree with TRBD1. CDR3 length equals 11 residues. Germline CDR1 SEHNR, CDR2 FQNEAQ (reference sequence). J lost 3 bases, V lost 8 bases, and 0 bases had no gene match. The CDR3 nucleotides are TGTGCCAGCGGACAGGGCTACGAGCAGTACTTC. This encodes CASGQGYEQYF.

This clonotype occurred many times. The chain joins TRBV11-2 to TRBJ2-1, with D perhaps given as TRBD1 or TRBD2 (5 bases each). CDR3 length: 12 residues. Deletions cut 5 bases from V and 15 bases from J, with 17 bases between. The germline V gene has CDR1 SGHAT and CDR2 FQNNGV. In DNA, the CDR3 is TGTGCCAGCAGCACCACCGGGACCCTGTTGTTCTTC. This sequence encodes CASSTTGTLLFF.

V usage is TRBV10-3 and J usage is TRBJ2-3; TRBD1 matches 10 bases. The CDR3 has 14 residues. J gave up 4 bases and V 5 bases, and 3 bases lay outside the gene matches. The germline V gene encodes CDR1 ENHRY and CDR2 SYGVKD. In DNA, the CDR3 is TGTGCCATCAGTTCGGACAGGGGGGCAGATACGCAGTATTTT. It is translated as CAISSDRGADTQYF.

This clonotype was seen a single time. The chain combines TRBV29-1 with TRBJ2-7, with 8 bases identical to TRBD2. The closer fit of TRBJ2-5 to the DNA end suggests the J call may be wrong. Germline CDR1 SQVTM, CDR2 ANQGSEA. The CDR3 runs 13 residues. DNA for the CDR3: TGCAGCGCGGGGACTAGAGGGCAAGAGACCCAGTACTTC. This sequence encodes CSAGTRGQETQYF.

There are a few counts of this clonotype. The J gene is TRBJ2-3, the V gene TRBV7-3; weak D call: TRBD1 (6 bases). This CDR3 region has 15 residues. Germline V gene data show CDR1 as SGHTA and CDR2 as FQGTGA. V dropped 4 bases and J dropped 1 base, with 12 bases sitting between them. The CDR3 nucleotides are TGTGCCAGCAGCTACTACAGGGAGTGCACAGATACGCAGTATTTT. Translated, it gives CASSYYRECTDTQYF.

The CDR3 loop reads CSASPRAAGELFF. The CDR3 DNA sequence: TGCAGTGCTAGCCCACGGGCAGCCGGGGAGCTGTTTTTT. This chain links TRBV20-1 with TRBJ2-2, with D unresolved. Trimming removed 3 bases at V and 6 bases at J, with 11 bases between. Germline loops: CDR1 DFQATT, CDR2 SNEGSKA (reference sequence). This CDR3 contains 13 residues.

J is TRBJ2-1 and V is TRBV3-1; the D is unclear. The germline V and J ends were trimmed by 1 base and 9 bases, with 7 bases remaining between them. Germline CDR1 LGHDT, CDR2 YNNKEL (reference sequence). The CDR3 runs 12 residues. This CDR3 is CASSQGNGEQFF. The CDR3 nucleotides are TGTGCCAGCAGCCAAGGTAACGGTGAGCAGTTCTTC.

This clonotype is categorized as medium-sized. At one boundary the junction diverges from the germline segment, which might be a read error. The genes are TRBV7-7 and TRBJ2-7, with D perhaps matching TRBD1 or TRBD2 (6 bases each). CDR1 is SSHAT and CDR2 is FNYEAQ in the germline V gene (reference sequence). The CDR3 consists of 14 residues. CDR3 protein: CASSPGGGNHEQYF. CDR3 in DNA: TGTGCTAGCAGTCCCGGGGGCGGGAACCACGAGCAGTACTTC.

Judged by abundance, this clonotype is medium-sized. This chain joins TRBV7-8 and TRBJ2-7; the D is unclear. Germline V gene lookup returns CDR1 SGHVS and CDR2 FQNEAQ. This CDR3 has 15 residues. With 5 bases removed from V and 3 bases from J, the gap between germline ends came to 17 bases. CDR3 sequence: CASSPPATVVYEQYF. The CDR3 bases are TGTGCCAGCAGCCCGCCCGCGACGGTCGTCTACGAGCAGTACTTC.

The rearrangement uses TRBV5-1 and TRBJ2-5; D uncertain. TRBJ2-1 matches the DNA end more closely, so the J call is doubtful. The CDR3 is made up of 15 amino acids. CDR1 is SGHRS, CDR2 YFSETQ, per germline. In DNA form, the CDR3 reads TGCGCCAGCAGCTTGGGGTGGGAAACCTACAATGAGCAGTTCTTC. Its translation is CASSLGWETYNEQFF.

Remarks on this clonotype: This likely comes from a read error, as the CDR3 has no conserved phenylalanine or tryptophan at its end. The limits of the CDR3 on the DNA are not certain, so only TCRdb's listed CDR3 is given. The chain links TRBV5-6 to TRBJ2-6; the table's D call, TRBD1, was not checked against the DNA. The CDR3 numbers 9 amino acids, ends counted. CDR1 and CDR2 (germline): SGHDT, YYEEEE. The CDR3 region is CASSSGAIL.

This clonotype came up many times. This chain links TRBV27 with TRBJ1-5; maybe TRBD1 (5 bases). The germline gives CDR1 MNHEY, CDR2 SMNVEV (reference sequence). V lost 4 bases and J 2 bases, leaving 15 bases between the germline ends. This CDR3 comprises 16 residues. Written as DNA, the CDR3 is TGTGCCAGCAGTTCTCAACCAGGGCTGGGCAATCAGCCCCAGCATTTT. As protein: CASSSQPGLGNQPQHF.

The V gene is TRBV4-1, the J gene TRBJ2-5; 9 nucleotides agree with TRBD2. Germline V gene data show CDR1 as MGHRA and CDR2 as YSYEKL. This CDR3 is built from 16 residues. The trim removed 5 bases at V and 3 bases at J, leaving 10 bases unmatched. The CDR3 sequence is CASSSRRLADEETQYF. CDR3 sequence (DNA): TGCGCCAGCAGCTCCCGCCGACTAGCGGACGAAGAGACCCAGTACTTC.

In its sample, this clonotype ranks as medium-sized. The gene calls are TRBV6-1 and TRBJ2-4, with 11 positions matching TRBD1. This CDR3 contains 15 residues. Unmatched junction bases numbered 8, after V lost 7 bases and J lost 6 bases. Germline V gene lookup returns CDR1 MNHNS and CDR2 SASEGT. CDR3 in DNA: TGTGCCAGCAAAGGACAGGGGGCTCGGAGAAACATTCAGTACTTC. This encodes CASKGQGARRNIQYF.

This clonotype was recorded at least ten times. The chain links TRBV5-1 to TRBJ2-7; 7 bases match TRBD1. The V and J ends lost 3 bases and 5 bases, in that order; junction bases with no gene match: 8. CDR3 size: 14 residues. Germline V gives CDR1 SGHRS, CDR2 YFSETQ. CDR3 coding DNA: TGCGCCAGCAGCTCGTCCGGGACAGCCCACGAGCAGTACTTC. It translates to CASSSSGTAHEQYF.

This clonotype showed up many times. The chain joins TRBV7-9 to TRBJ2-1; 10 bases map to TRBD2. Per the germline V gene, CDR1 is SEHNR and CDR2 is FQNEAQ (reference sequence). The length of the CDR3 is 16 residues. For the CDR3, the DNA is TGTGTTACGCGACGGGCTAGCGGGAGAGGGGGGAATGAGCAGTTCTTC. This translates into CVTRRASGRGGNEQFF.

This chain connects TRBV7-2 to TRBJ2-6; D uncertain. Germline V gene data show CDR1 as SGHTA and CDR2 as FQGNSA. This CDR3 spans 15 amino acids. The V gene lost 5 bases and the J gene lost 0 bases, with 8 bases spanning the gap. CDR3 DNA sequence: TGTGCCAGCAGCCCAGGCTCCTCTGGGGCCAACGTCCTGACTTTC. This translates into CASSPGSSGANVLTF. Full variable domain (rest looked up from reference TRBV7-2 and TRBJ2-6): GAGVSQSPSNKVTEKGKDVELRCDPISGHTALYWYRQSLGQGLEFLIYFQGNSAPDKSGLPSDRFSAERTGGSVSTLTIQRTQQEDSAVYLCASSPGSSGANVLTFGAGSRLTVL.

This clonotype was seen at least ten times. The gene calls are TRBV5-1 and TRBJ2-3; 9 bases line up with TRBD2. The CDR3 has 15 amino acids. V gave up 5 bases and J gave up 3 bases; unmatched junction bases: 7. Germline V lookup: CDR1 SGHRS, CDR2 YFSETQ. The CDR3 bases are TGCGCCAGCAGGGGAGTAGCGGGAGAAACAGATACGCAGTATTTT. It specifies CASRGVAGETDTQYF.

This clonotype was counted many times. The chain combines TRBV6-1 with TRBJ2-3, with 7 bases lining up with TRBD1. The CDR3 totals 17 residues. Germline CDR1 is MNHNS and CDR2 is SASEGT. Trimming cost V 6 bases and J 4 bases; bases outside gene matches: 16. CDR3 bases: TGTGCCAGCAGCCGAATTAAGACAGGGAATGTCCCAGATACGCAGTATTTT. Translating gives CASSRIKTGNVPDTQYF.

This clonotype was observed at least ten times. The chain's CDR3 is CASSGWDTAYEQYF. CDR3 DNA: TGTGCCAGCAGCGGTTGGGACACCGCCTACGAGCAGTACTTC. This sequence joins TRBV2 and TRBJ2-7; tentatively, D is TRBD1 (6 bases). Germline values: CDR1 SNHLY, CDR2 FYNNEI. The CDR3 is made up of 14 amino acids. Trimming stripped 6 bases from V and 2 bases from J, with 14 bases between. The full variable domain, with the rest looked up from reference TRBV2 and TRBJ2-7, is EPEVTQTPSHQVTQMGQEVILRCVPISNHLYFYWYRQILGQKVEFLVSFYNNEISEKSEIFDDQFSVERPDGSNFTLKIRSTKLEDSAMYFCASSGWDTAYEQYFGPGTRLTVT.

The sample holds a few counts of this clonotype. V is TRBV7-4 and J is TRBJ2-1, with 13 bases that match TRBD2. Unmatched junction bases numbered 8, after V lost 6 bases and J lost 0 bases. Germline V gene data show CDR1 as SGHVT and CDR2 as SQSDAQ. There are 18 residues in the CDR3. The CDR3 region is CASRGTSGKGNSYNEQFF. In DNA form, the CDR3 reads TGTGCCAGCAGAGGGACTAGCGGGAAGGGGAACTCCTACAATGAGCAGTTCTTC.

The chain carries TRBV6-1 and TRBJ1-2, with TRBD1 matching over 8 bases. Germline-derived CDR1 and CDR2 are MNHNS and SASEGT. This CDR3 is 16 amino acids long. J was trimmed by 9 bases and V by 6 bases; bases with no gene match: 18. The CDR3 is CASRPDRVEGRLRYTF. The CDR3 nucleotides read TGTGCCAGCAGACCGGACAGGGTGGAAGGAAGATTGCGCTACACCTTC.

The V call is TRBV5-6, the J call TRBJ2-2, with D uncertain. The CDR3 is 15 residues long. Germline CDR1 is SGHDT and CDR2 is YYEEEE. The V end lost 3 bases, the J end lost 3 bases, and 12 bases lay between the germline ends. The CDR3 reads CASSSGTGYTGELFF. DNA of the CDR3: TGTGCCAGCAGCTCGGGCACCGGATACACCGGGGAGCTGTTTTTT.